The 19 T cell receptor beta chains below all came from one sample that was sequenced in a study of cytomegalovirus exposure and HLA in healthy donors. The table came from immunoSEQ multiplex PCR; TCRdb's copy has only in-frame clones and leaves some out. This repertoire shows some 59,000 clones, 80% to 90% found once; its top ten account for roughly 14%. Sequencing was carried out using PBMCs. The receptors were gathered from a woman in her late teens or twenties in good health and CMV-seronegative.

The V and J genes are TRBV6-6 and TRBJ1-1; D ambiguous. The germline V and J ends were trimmed by 8 bases and 1 base, with 8 bases remaining between them. This CDR3 region has 12 residues. Germline values: CDR1 MNHNY, CDR2 SVGAGI (reference sequence). The CDR3 bases are TGTGCCAGCGGTAGCCAGAACACTGAAGCTTTCTTT. This codes for CASGSQNTEAFF.

The chain uses TRBV6-6 and TRBJ2-1; TRBD2 aligns across 9 bases. The CDR3 consists of 15 residues. Unmatched junction bases numbered 13, after V lost 4 bases and J lost 12 bases. Germline assignment: CDR1 MNHNY and CDR2 SVGAGI (reference sequence). Here the CDR3 reads CASSLLAREGPVQFF. The CDR3 DNA reads TGTGCCAGCAGTTTATTGGCGCGGGAGGGCCCCGTGCAGTTCTTC.

The rearrangement uses TRBV19 and TRBJ1-1; TRBD1 agrees at 7 bases. The V gene's germline CDR1 is LNHDA and CDR2 SQIVND (reference sequence). The CDR3 consists of 13 residues. V lost 8 bases and J lost 2; bases outside the gene matches: 5. CDR3 sequence: CASSGTDNTEAFF. The DNA for the CDR3 is TGTGCCAGTTCCGGGACAGACAACACTGAAGCTTTCTTT.

The chain links TRBV6-6 to TRBJ2-7, with 8 bases lining up with TRBD2. V shed 6 bases, J shed 5 bases, and the junction held 9 bases outside the gene matches. Germline V CDR1 and CDR2: MNHNY, SVGAGI (reference sequence). The CDR3 consists of 14 residues. The chain's CDR3 is CASRPGGSGNEQYF. The CDR3 nucleotides read TGTGCCAGCAGACCCGGGGGTAGCGGGAACGAGCAGTACTTC.

This chain links TRBV4-1 with TRBJ2-5; D might be TRBD2 (6 bases). This CDR3 region has 14 residues. Germline lookup yields CDR1 MGHRA and CDR2 YSYEKL. The CDR3 nucleotides read TGCGCTAGCGGTTCTAGCGTCTTCCAAGAGACCCAGTACTTC. Translated: CASGSSVFQETQYF.

The genes are TRBV9 and TRBJ2-2; TRBD1 agrees at 9 bases. V gave up 3 bases and J gave up 7 bases; unmatched junction bases: 10. Germline V lookup: CDR1 SGDLS, CDR2 YYNGEE. This CDR3 is built from 16 residues. For the CDR3, the DNA is TGTGCCAGCAGCGCGTGGGACAGGGAAGGAATCGGGGAGCTGTTTTTT. Protein sequence: CASSAWDREGIGELFF.

In its sample, this clone was seen once. The rearrangement joins TRBV11-2 to TRBJ2-1; the match to TRBD2 covers 13 bases. V shed 1 base, J shed 7 bases, and the junction held 10 bases outside the gene matches. Germline CDR1 is SGHAT and CDR2 is FQNNGV. This CDR3 has 18 amino acids. The CDR3 bases are TGTGCCAGCAGCTTAGTTCTTACCCCGGGACTAGCGGGAAATGAGCAGTTCTTC. Protein sequence: CASSLVLTPGLAGNEQFF.

J is TRBJ1-1 and V is TRBV6-1; 7 bases align to TRBD1. This CDR3 is built from 17 residues. Germline CDR1 is MNHNS and CDR2 is SASEGT. V was pared by 4 bases and J by 1 base, with 12 bases of the junction left unmatched. The CDR3, as DNA: TGTGCCAGCAGTGCCATACGGGACAGTGGTTCGAACACTGAAGCTTTCTTT. This gives the protein CASSAIRDSGSNTEAFF.

The genes are TRBV4-1 and TRBJ2-1; unclear D gene. Between the trimmed V and J ends, which lost 2 bases and 8 bases, there was a span of 10 bases. The germline CDR1 and CDR2 sequences are MGHRA and YSYEKL. CDR3 length: 13 residues. The CDR3 is CASSQWQEHEQFF. CDR3 bases: TGCGCCAGCAGCCAATGGCAAGAACATGAGCAGTTCTTC.

This clone came up once. The rearrangement joins TRBV13 to TRBJ1-2; no clear D gene. Germline values: CDR1 PRHDT, CDR2 FYEKMQ (reference sequence). The germline V and J ends were trimmed by 6 bases and 3 bases, with 14 bases remaining between them. The CDR3 totals 14 residues. The CDR3 loop is CASRRSGSYYGYTF. The CDR3 DNA sequence: TGTGCCAGCAGGCGCTCCGGGTCTTACTATGGCTACACCTTC.

Here the CDR3 DNA reads TGTGCCAGCAGCCAAGATCCTAGCGGGAGAGACAATGAGCAGTTCTTC. Its translation: CASSQDPSGRDNEQFF. This chain connects TRBV4-2 to TRBJ2-1; TRBD2 matches 10 bases. V shed 0 bases and J 5 bases; nucleotides not matched to a gene: 4. Germline V lookup: CDR1 LGHNA, CDR2 YNFKEQ. The CDR3 runs to 16 residues.

A single count supports this clone. The chain combines TRBV11-2 with TRBJ2-3, with 8 bases matching TRBD2. The CDR3 sequence is 13 residues long. Trimming cost V 6 bases and J 5 bases; bases outside gene matches: 4. Germline V gene lookup returns CDR1 SGHAT and CDR2 FQNNGV. CDR3 coding DNA: TGTGCCAGCAGTCGAAGCGGGGGAGATACGCAGTATTTT. It encodes CASSRSGGDTQYF.

The chain recombines TRBV19 with TRBJ2-1, with TRBD2 identical over 7 bases. Germline assignment: CDR1 LNHDA and CDR2 SQIVND (reference sequence). This CDR3 has 15 residues. The J segment lost 5 bases and the V segment lost 3 bases, leaving 7 bases of the junction unmatched. The CDR3 is CASSMGGSVDNEQFF. CDR3 nucleotides: TGTGCCAGTAGTATGGGCGGGAGTGTTGACAATGAGCAGTTCTTC.

The chain carries TRBV2 and TRBJ2-5, with D perhaps TRBD2 (6 bases). Germline CDR1 is SNHLY and CDR2 is FYNNEI. V was cut by 6 bases and J by 2 bases, with 16 bases left in between. The CDR3 length is 15 residues. The CDR3 reads CASSMFGTQQETQYF. The DNA for the CDR3 is TGTGCCAGCAGCATGTTCGGGACTCAACAAGAGACCCAGTACTTC.

The V and J genes are TRBV10-3 and TRBJ2-3, with D possibly being TRBD2 (5 bases). Looked up from germline, CDR1 is ENHRY and CDR2 is SYGVKD. This CDR3 spans 12 amino acids. V was cut by 2 bases and J by 6 bases, with 6 bases left in between. This CDR3 is CAISERGDTQYF. In nucleotides, the CDR3 is TGTGCCATCAGTGAGAGAGGGGATACGCAGTATTTT.

The V call is TRBV11-2, the J call TRBJ2-7; D gene uncertain. The germline CDR1 and CDR2 sequences are SGHAT and FQNNGV. This CDR3 contains 12 residues. V was shortened by 3 bases and J by 4 bases, with 7 bases between the two germline ends. The CDR3 DNA is TGTGCCAGCAGCTTCACTCATTACGAGCAGTACTTC. Translating gives CASSFTHYEQYF.

V usage is TRBV4-1 and J usage is TRBJ2-3, with TRBD2 identical over 12 bases. Germline assignment: CDR1 MGHRA and CDR2 YSYEKL. The CDR3 length is 22 residues. Trimming at V came to 2 bases and at J to 1 base, leaving 19 bases not matched to a gene. CDR3 sequence (DNA): TGCGCCAGCAGCCAACTTCCTTTAGTGGCTAGCGGGAGGGCCTTGGGCACAGATACGCAGTATTTT. This encodes CASSQLPLVASGRALGTDTQYF.

The genes are TRBV27 and TRBJ1-1; D is uncertain. Trimming stripped 1 base from V and 0 bases from J, with 6 bases between. Germline assignment: CDR1 MNHEY and CDR2 SMNVEV (reference sequence). This CDR3 region has 14 residues. The chain's CDR3 is CASSLFGMNTEAFF. For the CDR3, the DNA is TGTGCCAGCAGTTTATTCGGGATGAACACTGAAGCTTTCTTT.

This clone was seen only once. A junction end diverges from the germline sequence, so it may reflect a read error. For the CDR3, the DNA is TGTGCCAGCAGCTTATACAGACAGGGAAATCAGCCCCAGCATTTT. The encoded protein is CASSLYRQGNQPQHF. The gene calls are TRBV28 and TRBJ1-5; 7 bases match TRBD1. The length of the CDR3 is 15 residues. Germline V gene lookup returns CDR1 MDHEN and CDR2 SYDVKM.